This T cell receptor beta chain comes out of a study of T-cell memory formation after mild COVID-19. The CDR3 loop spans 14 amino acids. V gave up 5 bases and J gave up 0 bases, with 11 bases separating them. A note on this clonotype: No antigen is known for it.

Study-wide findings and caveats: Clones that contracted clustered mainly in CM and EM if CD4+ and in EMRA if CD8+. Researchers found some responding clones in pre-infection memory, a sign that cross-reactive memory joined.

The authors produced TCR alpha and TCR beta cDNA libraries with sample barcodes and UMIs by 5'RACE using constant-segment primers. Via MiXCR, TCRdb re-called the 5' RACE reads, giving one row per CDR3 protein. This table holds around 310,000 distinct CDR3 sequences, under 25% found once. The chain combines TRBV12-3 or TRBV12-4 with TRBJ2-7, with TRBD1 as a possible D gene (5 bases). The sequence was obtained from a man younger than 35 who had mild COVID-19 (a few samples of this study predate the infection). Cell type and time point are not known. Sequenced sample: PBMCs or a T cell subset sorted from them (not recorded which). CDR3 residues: CASSADIYSYEQYF. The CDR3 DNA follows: TGTGCCAGCAGTGCGGACATTTACTCCTACGAGCAGTACTTC.